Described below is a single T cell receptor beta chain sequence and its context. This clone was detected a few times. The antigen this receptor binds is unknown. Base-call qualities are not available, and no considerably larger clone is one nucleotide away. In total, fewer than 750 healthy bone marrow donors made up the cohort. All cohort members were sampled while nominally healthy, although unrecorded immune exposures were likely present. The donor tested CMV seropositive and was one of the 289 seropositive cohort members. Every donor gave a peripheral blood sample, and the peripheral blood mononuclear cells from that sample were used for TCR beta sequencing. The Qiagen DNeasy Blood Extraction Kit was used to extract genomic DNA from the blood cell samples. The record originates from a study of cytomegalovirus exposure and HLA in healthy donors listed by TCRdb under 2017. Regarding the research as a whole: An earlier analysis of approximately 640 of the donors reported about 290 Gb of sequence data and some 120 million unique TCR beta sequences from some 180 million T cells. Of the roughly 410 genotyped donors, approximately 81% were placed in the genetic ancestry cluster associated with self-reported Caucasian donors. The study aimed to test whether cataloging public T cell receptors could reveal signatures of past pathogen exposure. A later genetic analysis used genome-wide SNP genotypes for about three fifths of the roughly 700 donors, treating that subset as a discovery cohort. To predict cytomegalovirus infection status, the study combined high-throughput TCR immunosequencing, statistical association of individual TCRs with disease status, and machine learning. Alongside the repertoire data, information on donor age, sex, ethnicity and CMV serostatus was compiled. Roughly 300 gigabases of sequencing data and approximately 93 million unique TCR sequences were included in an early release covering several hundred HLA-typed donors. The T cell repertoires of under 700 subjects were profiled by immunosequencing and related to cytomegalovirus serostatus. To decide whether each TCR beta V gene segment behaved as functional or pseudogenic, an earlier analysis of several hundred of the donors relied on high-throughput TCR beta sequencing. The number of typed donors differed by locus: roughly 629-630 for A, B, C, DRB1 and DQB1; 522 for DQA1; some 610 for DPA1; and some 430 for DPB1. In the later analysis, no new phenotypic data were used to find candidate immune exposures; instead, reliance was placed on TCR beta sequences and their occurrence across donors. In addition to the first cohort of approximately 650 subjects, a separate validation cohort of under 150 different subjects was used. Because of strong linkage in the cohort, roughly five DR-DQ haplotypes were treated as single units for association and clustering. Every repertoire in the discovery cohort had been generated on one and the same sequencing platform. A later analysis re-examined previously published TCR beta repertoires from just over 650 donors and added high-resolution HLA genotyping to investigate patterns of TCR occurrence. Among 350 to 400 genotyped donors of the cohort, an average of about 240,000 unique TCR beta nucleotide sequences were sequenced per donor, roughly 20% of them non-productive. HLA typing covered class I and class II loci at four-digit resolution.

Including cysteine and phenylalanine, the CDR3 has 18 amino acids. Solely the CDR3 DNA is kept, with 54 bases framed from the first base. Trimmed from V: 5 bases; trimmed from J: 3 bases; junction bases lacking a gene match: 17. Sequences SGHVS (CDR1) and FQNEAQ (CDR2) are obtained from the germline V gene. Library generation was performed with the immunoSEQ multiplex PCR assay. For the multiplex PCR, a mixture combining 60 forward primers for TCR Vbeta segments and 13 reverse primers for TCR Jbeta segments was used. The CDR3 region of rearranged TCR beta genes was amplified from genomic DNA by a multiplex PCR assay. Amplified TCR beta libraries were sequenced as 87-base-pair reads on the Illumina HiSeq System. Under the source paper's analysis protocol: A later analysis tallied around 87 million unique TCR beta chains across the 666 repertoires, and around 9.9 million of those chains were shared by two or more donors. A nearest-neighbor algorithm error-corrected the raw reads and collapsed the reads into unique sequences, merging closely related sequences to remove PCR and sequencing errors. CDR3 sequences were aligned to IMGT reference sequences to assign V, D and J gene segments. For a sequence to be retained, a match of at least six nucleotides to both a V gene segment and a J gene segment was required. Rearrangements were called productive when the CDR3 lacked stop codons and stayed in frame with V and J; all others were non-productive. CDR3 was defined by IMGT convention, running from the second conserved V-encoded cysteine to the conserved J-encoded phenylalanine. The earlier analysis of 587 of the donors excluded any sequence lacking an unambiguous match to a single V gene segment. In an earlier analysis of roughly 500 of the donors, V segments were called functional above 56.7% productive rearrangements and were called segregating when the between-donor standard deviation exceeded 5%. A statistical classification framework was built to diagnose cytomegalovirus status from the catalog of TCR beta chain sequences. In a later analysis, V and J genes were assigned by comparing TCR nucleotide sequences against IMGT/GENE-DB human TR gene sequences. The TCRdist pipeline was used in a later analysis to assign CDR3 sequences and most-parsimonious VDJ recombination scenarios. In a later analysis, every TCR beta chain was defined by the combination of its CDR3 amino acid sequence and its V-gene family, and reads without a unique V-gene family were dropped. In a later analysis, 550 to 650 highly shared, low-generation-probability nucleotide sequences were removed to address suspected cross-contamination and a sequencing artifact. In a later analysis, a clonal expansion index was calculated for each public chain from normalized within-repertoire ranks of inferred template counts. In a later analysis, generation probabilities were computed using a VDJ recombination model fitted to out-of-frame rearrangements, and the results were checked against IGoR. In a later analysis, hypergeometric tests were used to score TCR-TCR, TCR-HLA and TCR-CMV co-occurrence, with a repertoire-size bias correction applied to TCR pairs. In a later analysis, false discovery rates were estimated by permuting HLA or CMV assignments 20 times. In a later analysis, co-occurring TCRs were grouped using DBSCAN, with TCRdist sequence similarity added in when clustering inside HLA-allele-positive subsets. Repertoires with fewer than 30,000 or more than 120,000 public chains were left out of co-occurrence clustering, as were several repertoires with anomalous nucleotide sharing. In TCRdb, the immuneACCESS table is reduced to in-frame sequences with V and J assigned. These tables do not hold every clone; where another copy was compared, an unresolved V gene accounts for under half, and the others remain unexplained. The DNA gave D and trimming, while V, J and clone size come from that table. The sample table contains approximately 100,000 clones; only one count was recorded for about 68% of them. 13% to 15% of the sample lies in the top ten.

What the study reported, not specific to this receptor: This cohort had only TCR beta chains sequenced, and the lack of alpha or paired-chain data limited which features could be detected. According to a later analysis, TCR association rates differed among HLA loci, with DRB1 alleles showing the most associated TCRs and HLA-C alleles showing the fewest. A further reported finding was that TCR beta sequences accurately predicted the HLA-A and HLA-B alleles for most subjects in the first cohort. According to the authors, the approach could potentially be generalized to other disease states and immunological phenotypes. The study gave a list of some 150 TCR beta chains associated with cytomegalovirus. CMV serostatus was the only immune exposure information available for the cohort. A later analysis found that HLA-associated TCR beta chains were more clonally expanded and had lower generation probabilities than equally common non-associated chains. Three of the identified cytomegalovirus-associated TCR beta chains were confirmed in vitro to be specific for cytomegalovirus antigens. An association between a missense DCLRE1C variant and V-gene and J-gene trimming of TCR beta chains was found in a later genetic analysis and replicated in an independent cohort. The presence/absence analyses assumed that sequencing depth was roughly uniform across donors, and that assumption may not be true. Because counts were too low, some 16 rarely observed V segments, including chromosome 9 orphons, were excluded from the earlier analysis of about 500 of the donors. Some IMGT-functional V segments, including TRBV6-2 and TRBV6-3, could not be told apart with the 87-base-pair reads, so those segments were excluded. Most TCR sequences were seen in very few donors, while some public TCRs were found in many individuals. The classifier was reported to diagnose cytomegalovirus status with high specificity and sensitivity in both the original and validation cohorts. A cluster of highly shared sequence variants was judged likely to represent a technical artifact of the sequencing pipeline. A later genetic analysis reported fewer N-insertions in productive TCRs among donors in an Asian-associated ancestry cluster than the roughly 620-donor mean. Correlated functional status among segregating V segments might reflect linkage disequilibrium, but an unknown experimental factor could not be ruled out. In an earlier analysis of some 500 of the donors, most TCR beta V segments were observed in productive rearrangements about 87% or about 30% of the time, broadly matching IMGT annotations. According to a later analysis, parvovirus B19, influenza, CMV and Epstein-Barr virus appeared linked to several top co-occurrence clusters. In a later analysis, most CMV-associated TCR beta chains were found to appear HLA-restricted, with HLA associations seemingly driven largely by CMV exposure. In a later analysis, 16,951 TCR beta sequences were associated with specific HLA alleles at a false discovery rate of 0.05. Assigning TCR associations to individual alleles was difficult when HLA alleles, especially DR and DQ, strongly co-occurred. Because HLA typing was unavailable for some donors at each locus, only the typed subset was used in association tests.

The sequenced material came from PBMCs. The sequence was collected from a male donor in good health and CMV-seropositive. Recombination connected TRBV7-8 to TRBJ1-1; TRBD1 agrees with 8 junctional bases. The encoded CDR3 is CASSPRRTGRKLDTEAFF. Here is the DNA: TGTGCCAGCAGCCCAAGGCGGACAGGGCGTAAGTTGGACACTGAAGCTTTCTTT. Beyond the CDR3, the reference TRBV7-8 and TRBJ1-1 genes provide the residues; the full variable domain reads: GAGVSQSPRYKVAKRGQDVALRCDPISGHVSLFWYQQALGQGPEFLTYFQNEAQLDKSGLPSDRFFAERPEGSVSTLKIQRTQQEDSAVYLCASSPRRTGRKLDTEAFFGQGTRLTVV.